These T cell receptor beta chains were read from a single sample in a study of a mutant IDH1 vaccine in newly diagnosed glioma. No antigen is known for these receptors. Assay used: immunoSEQ multiplex PCR; TCRdb lists only in-frame clones, some missing. This table holds about 29,000 clones, around 87% found once. Here the sequenced sample was peripheral blood mononuclear cells (PBMCs), taken from a glioma patient whose treatment included an IDH1 peptide vaccine. The source of these receptors is a woman aged 40 to 50 with glioma. Some clones in this sample may be carry-over from other donors' samples. CDR3s include the opening cysteine and the closing phenylalanine or tryptophan. Each record gives: clone size, J gene, D gene, V gene, CDR3 protein, CDR3 DNA. A D gene is named only where the DNA matches it firmly. The listing skips clone size in some rows; elsewhere it reads once, few, many or a size class.

NA | TRBJ1-3 | NA | TRBV25-1 | CASSGAGAAYSGYTIYF | TGTGCCAGCAGTGGCGCTGGGGCAGCTTACTCTGGATACACCATATATTTT
NA | TRBJ2-7 | NA | TRBV19 | CASGPSIYEQYF | TGTGCCAGCGGCCCCTCAATCTACGAGCAGTACTTC
NA | TRBJ1-2 | NA | TRBV5-1 | CASSLSGYGYTF | TGCGCCAGCAGCTTGTCAGGGTATGGCTACACCTTC
NA | TRBJ2-7 | NA | TRBV2 | CASTYRAVRDEQYF | TGTGCCAGTACCTACAGGGCTGTACGAGACGAGCAGTACTTC
NA | TRBJ2-7 | TRBD1 | TRBV9 | CASSAYGQGTYEQYF | TGTGCCAGCAGCGCCTATGGACAGGGAACCTACGAGCAGTACTTC
NA | TRBJ2-5 | NA | TRBV6-6 | CASSYSRPSEGETQYF | TGTGCCAGCAGTTACTCTAGACCGAGTGAAGGAGAGACCCAGTACTTC
NA | TRBJ2-1 | TRBD1 | TRBV11-2 | CASSSRVKDRANEQFF | TGTGCCAGCAGCTCCCGCGTGAAGGACAGGGCCAATGAGCAGTTCTTC
NA | TRBJ2-1 | TRBD2 | TRBV4-3 | CASSQVAGGLNEQFF | TGCGCCAGCAGCCAGGTGGCGGGAGGGCTAAATGAGCAGTTCTTC
NA | TRBJ2-5 | NA | TRBV10-3 | CAISEGGATQETQYF | TGTGCCATCAGTGAGGGTGGAGCGACTCAAGAGACCCAGTACTTC
NA | TRBJ2-5 | NA | TRBV28 | CASSSRLPGVTETQYF | TGTGCCAGCAGTTCCCGTCTTCCGGGGGTGACAGAGACCCAGTACTTC
NA | TRBJ2-2 | NA | TRBV27 | CASTSHRGFPGELFF | TGTGCCAGCACCTCTCACCGGGGGTTTCCCGGGGAGCTGTTTTTT
NA | TRBJ1-1 | NA | TRBV6-5 | CASSPTRGDTEAFF | TGTGCCAGCAGTCCCACCCGGGGGGACACTGAAGCTTTCTTT
once | TRBJ2-2 | NA | TRBV4-1 | CASQDGTNTGELFF | TGCGCCAGCCAAGACGGGACTAACACCGGGGAGCTGTTTTTT
NA | TRBJ2-2 | NA | TRBV29-1 | CSVGDFTGLAGELFF | TGCAGCGTTGGGGATTTTACAGGGTTGGCCGGGGAGCTGTTTTTT
NA | TRBJ2-5 | TRBD2 | TRBV19 | CASSGLAGYGKETQYF | TGTGCCAGTAGCGGACTAGCGGGGTATGGCAAAGAGACCCAGTACTTC
NA | TRBJ1-1 | NA | TRBV19 | CASSFFYPMAENTEAFF | TGTGCCAGTAGTTTCTTCTACCCTATGGCCGAGAACACTGAAGCTTTCTTT
once | TRBJ2-7 | NA | TRBV5-1 | CASSPDSLREQYF | TGCGCCAGCAGCCCGGACAGCCTCCGAGAGCAGTACTTC
NA | TRBJ2-1 | NA | TRBV21-1 | CASSKGFDEQFF | TGTGCCAGCAGCAAGGGGTTCGATGAGCAGTTCTTC
NA | TRBJ2-7 | NA | TRBV27 | CASSETLLSYEQYF | TGTGCCAGCAGTGAAACCCTTCTGTCCTACGAGCAGTACTTC
NA | TRBJ2-3 | TRBD1 | TRBV2 | CASSEDRDSTDTQYF | TGTGCCAGCAGCGAAGACAGGGATAGCACAGATACGCAGTATTTT
NA | TRBJ1-1 | TRBD1 | TRBV6-5 | CASSRGTVNTEAFF | TGTGCCAGCAGTCGCGGGACAGTGAACACTGAAGCTTTCTTT
NA | TRBJ2-7 | TRBD1 | TRBV7-3 | CASSPTGTGREQYF | TGTGCCAGCAGCCCAACCGGGACAGGGCGCGAGCAGTACTTC
NA | TRBJ2-1 | TRBD2 | TRBV7-7 | CASSLAAGGKEQFF | TGTGCTAGCAGCTTAGCAGCGGGGGGAAAAGAGCAGTTCTTC
NA | TRBJ2-1 | NA | TRBV11-3 | CASSLRPGALGEQFF | TGTGCCAGCAGCTTAAGGCCTGGCGCCCTCGGAGAGCAGTTCTTC
NA | TRBJ1-2 | NA | TRBV28 | CASSLAGLLYGYTF | TGTGCCAGCAGTTTAGCAGGGCTCCTGTATGGCTACACCTTC
once | TRBJ2-2 | TRBD1 | TRBV9 | CASSGQGASGELFF | TGTGCCAGCAGCGGACAGGGGGCAAGCGGGGAGCTGTTTTTT
NA | TRBJ1-1 | NA | TRBV5-4 | CASSLTDNTEAFF | TGTGCCAGCAGCCTGACAGACAACACTGAAGCTTTCTTT
NA | TRBJ1-2 | NA | TRBV5-1 | CASSLGERHLYGYTF | TGCGCCAGCAGCTTGGGCGAGAGACACCTCTATGGCTACACCTTC
NA | TRBJ1-2 | NA | TRBV16 | CASSPSAGAQGYTF | TGTGCCAGCAGCCCATCCGCAGGGGCGCAGGGCTACACCTTC
NA | TRBJ2-2 | TRBD1 | TRBV11-2 | CASSLQTGRNTGELFF | TGTGCCAGCAGCCTTCAGACAGGGCGGAACACCGGGGAGCTGTTTTTT
NA | TRBJ1-2 | TRBD1 | TRBV7-9 | CASSRDRVNYGYTF | TGTGCCAGCAGCCGGGACAGGGTGAACTATGGCTACACCTTC
once | TRBJ1-1 | TRBD1 | TRBV27 | CASSSRDRVEAFF | TGTGCCAGCAGTTCCCGAGACAGGGTAGAAGCTTTCTTT
few | TRBJ1-2 | TRBD1 | TRBV29-1 | CSVDRDDRGRYGYTF | TGCAGCGTCGATCGCGACGACAGGGGGCGATATGGCTACACCTTC
NA | TRBJ2-2 | NA | TRBV5-6 | CASSLTVGSGELFF | TGTGCCAGCAGCTTGACCGTGGGGTCGGGGGAGCTGTTTTTT
NA | TRBJ1-1 | TRBD1 | TRBV25-1 | CASSPPGGMNTEAFF | TGTGCCAGCAGTCCTCCAGGGGGCATGAACACTGAAGCTTTCTTT
NA | TRBJ1-2 | NA | TRBV9 | CASSDGGTDGYTF | TGTGCCAGCAGCGATGGGGGGACCGATGGCTACACCTTC
NA | TRBJ1-4 | NA | TRBV28 | CASSPPSSGLFF | TGTGCCAGCAGTCCCCCGTCGAGTGGACTGTTTTTT
NA | TRBJ2-3 | NA | TRBV11-2 | CASSLGPTGWDTQYF | TGTGCCAGCAGCTTAGGCCCCACAGGGTGGGATACGCAGTATTTT
NA | TRBJ2-6 | NA | TRBV29-1 | CSVSQGTSGANVLTF | TGCAGCGTTTCCCAGGGAACCTCTGGGGCCAACGTCCTGACTTTC
NA | TRBJ1-4 | NA | TRBV9 | CASSGGQSYEKLFF | TGTGCCAGCAGCGGGGGGCAATCCTATGAAAAACTGTTTTTT
NA | TRBJ1-3 | NA | TRBV5-1 | CASSPQGADTIYF | TGCGCCAGCAGCCCCCAGGGTGCGGACACCATATATTTT
NA | TRBJ1-1 | NA | TRBV19 | CASSADATGRTEAFF | TGTGCCAGTAGTGCCGACGCGACAGGACGTACTGAAGCTTTCTTT
NA | TRBJ2-7 | TRBD1 | TRBV7-9 | CASSLVIGTGPYEQYF | TGTGCCAGCAGCTTAGTTATAGGGACAGGGCCCTACGAGCAGTACTTC
medium-sized | TRBJ1-6 | NA | TRBV19 | CASSLPNNSPLHF | TGTGCCAGTAGTCTTCCAAATAATTCACCCCTCCACTTT
NA | TRBJ2-2 | NA | TRBV19 | CASSSSGGNTGELFF | TGTGCCAGTAGTTCGAGTGGGGGAAACACCGGGGAGCTGTTTTTT
NA | TRBJ1-1 | NA | TRBV5-4 | CASSRGGGAEAFF | TGTGCCAGCAGCAGGGGAGGTGGGGCTGAAGCTTTCTTT
NA | TRBJ2-1 | NA | TRBV27 | CASSWGLGYNEQFF | TGTGCCAGCTCTTGGGGCCTAGGGTACAATGAGCAGTTCTTC
NA | TRBJ2-7 | NA | TRBV11-3 | CASSLDRNSYEQYF | TGTGCCAGCAGCTTAGATCGGAACTCCTACGAGCAGTACTTC
NA | TRBJ1-6 | NA | TRBV7-9 | CASSLEQLSSYNSPLHF | TGTGCCAGCAGCTTGGAACAGTTGAGCTCCTATAATTCACCCCTCCACTTT
few | TRBJ1-4 | NA | TRBV5-5 | CASSLGTIEKLFF | TGTGCCAGCAGCTTGGGGACAATCGAAAAACTGTTTTTT
once | TRBJ1-4 | TRBD1 | TRBV27 | CASSLGQGYREKLFF | TGTGCCAGCAGTTTAGGACAGGGGTATAGGGAAAAACTGTTTTTT
NA | TRBJ1-4 | TRBD1 | TRBV7-2 | CASSGTGSNEKLFF | TGTGCCAGCAGCGGGACAGGGTCTAATGAAAAACTGTTTTTT
NA | TRBJ1-3 | NA | TRBV9 | CASSPRSPLNTIYF | TGTGCCAGCAGCCCCCGGTCTCCTCTAAACACCATATATTTT
once | TRBJ2-1 | TRBD2 | TRBV29-1 | CSVEPRGGRVDEQFF | TGCAGCGTTGAACCCCGGGGCGGGAGGGTGGATGAGCAGTTCTTC
NA | TRBJ1-1 | NA | TRBV5-1 | CASSLAGTPDTEAFF | TGCGCCAGCAGCTTGGCCGGGACACCCGACACTGAAGCTTTCTTT
NA | TRBJ2-2 | NA | TRBV11-2 | CASTTTSATSVLKLFF | TGTGCCAGCACCACGACCTCAGCGACGTCCGTCTTGAAGCTGTTTTTT
NA | TRBJ2-1 | NA | TRBV5-5 | CASSLELSYNEQFF | TGTGCCAGCAGCTTGGAACTGTCTTACAATGAGCAGTTCTTC
NA | TRBJ1-5 | TRBD1 | TRBV28 | CASSSATGGGRWPQHF | TGTGCCAGCAGTTCCGCCACAGGGGGGGGGCGATGGCCCCAGCATTTT
NA | TRBJ1-3 | NA | TRBV7-6 | CASTLGLFSSGNTIYF | TGTGCCAGCACCCTTGGACTGTTTAGCTCTGGAAACACCATATATTTT